The rows below give T cell receptor beta chains drawn from one sample of a study of Tregs in tolerant kidney transplant recipients. The data were produced by immunoSEQ multiplex PCR, yet TCRdb's version contains in-frame clones alone and is incomplete. The sample has approximately 100,000 clones; roughly 93% are singletons. The sequencing here drew on CD4+ T cells from blood, taken before the transplant. The source of these receptors is a human donor who received a combined kidney and bone marrow transplant. The CDR3 runs from the conserved cysteine through the conserved F or W. The D gene is left open where the match is weak. Clone size, where shown, is once, few, many, or a class for clones that have expanded.

V,J,D,size,DNA,CDR3
TRBV4-3,TRBJ1-3,TRBD1,few,TGCGCCAGCAGCCAAGTTTTTACTGGCCACTCCGGGACAGGGCTTGCCGGAAACACCATATATTTT,CASSQVFTGHSGTGLAGNTIYF
TRBV4-1,TRBJ1-5,TRBD1,NA,TGCGCCAGCAGCCAACTGGACAGGGGGTTCAATCAGCCCCAGCATTTT,CASSQLDRGFNQPQHF
TRBV10-2,TRBJ2-5,TRBD2,NA,TGCGCCAGCACCCCCACGGGGGGGGCTGAGCAGTACTTC,CASTPTGGAEQYF
TRBV19,TRBJ1-5,TRBD1,NA,TGTGCCAGTAGTATCTCGGACAGGGAGGCCCCTAGCAATCAGCCCCAGCATTTT,CASSISDREAPSNQPQHF
TRBV4-1,TRBJ2-7,NA,NA,TGCGCCAGCAGCCCGGCGGCTTCTAGCTCCTACGAGCAGTACTTC,CASSPAASSSYEQYF
TRBV19,TRBJ2-1,NA,NA,TGTGCCAGTAATAGCCCAGGGCCCCTGGGCAATGAGCAGTTCTTC,CASNSPGPLGNEQFF
TRBV6-5,TRBJ2-7,TRBD1,few,TGTGCCAGCAGTCCCCGCCGGGACAGGGGAAGCGAGCAGTACTTC,CASSPRRDRGSEQYF
TRBV5-4,TRBJ2-2,NA,NA,TGTGCCACCTCCCCCCCCCTGAACACCGGGGAGCTGTTTTTT,CATSPPLNTGELFF
TRBV6-1,TRBJ2-1,TRBD2,NA,TGTGCCAGCAGTGAAGCCGCCCTAGCGGGAGGGCTATTGGATGAGCAGTTCTTC,CASSEAALAGGLLDEQFF
TRBV7-9,TRBJ1-1,NA,NA,TGTGCCAGCAGCTCCGGGTTTTCCACTGAAGCTTTCTTT,CASSSGFSTEAFF
TRBV7-2,TRBJ1-3,NA,NA,TGTGCCAGCAGCTCAGGGAGGGGAAACACCATATATTTT,CASSSGRGNTIYF
TRBV7-9,TRBJ2-1,TRBD2,NA,TGTGCCAGCAGCCCAACTAGCGGGATGTACAATGAGCAGTTCTTC,CASSPTSGMYNEQFF